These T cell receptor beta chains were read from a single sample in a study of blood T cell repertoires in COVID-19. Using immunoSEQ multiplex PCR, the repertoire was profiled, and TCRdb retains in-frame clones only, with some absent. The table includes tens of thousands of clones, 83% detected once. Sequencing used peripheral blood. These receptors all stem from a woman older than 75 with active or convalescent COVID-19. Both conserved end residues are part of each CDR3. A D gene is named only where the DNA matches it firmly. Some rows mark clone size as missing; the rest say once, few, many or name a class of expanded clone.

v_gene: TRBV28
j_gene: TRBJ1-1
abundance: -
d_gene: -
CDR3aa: CASSRDRFLAFF
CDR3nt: TGTGCCAGCAGTCGCGACAGGTTCCTGGCTTTCTTT

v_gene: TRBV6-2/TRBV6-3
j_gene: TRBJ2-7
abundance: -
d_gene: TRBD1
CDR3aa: CASSSYRDRGLYEQYF
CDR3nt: TGTGCCAGCAGTTCATACCGGGACAGGGGCCTTTACGAGCAGTACTTC

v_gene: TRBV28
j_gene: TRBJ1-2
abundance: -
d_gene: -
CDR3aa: CASSLASAGARDYGYTF
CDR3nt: TGTGCCAGCAGTTTAGCGTCTGCAGGGGCGCGGGACTATGGCTACACCTTC

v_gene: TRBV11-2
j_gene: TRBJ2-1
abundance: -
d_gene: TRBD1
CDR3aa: CASSLERRTGEEFF
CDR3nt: TGTGCCAGCAGCTTAGAACGGAGGACAGGGGAGGAGTTCTTC

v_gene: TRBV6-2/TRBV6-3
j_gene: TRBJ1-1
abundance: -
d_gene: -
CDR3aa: CASSYLTPSRGTEAFF
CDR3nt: TGTGCCAGCAGTTACCTCACCCCCTCTAGGGGTACTGAAGCTTTCTTT

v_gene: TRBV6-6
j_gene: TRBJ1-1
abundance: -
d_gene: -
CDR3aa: CASSYGEVTEAFF
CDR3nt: TGTGCCAGCAGTTACGGAGAGGTCACTGAAGCTTTCTTT

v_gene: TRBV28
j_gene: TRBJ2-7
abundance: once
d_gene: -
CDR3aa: CASSLPSPGQGVQYF
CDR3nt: TGTGCCAGCAGTTTACCCTCCCCGGGCCAGGGTGTGCAGTACTTC

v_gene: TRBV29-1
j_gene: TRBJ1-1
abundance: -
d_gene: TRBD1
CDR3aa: CSVDRTGANTEAFF
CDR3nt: TGCAGCGTTGACAGGACAGGGGCTAACACTGAAGCTTTCTTT

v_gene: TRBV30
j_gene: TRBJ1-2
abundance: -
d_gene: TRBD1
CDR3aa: CAWTGQGHGYTF
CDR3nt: TGTGCCTGGACCGGACAGGGACATGGCTACACCTTC

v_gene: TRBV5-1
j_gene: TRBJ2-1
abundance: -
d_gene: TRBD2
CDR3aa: CASSLAGLAEYNEQFF
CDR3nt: TGCGCCAGCAGCTTGGCGGGACTAGCGGAATACAATGAGCAGTTCTTC

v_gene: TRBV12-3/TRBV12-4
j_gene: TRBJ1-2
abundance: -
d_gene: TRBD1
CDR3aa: CASSKTGGAGYTF
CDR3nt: TGTGCCAGCAGTAAGACAGGGGGCGCTGGCTACACCTTC

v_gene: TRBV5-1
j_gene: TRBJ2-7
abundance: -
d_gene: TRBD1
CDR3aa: CASSLALGQSLYEQYF
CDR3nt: TGCGCCAGCAGCTTGGCGCTGGGACAGTCTCTCTACGAGCAGTACTTC

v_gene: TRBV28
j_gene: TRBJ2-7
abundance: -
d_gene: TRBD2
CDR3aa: CASSPLLAGVGEQYF
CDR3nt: TGTGCCAGCAGTCCCCTACTAGCGGGAGTTGGTGAGCAGTACTTC

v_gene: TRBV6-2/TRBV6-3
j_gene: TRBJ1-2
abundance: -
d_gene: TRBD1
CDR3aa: CASSSWDRVRFDGYTF
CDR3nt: TGTGCCAGCAGTAGTTGGGACAGGGTCCGTTTCGATGGCTACACCTTC

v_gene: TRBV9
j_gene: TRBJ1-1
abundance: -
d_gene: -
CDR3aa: CASSTETGTEAFF
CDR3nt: TGTGCCAGCAGCACCGAGACAGGCACTGAAGCTTTCTTT

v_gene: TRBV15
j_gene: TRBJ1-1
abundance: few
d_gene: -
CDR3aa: CATSRGQLDTEAFF
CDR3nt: TGTGCCACCAGCAGAGGACAGCTTGACACTGAAGCTTTCTTT

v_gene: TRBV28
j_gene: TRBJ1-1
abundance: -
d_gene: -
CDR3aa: CASRTDTMNTEAFF
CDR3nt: TGTGCCAGCAGGACAGATACCATGAACACTGAAGCTTTCTTT

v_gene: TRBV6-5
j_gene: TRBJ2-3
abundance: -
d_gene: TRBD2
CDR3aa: CASLGRGSGADTQYF
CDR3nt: TGTGCCAGCTTGGGGCGCGGGAGCGGGGCAGATACGCAGTATTTT

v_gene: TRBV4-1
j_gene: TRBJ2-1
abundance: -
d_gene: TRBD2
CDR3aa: CASSQEGGAGREQFF
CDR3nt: TGCGCCAGCAGCCAAGAGGGGGGAGCGGGACGGGAGCAGTTCTTC

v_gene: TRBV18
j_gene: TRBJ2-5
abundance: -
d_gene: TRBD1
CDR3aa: CASSPPRTGKETQYF
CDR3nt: TGTGCCAGCTCACCACCAAGGACAGGGAAAGAGACCCAGTACTTC

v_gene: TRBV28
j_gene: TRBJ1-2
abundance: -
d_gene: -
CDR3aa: CASSFLYRSDGYTF
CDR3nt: TGTGCCAGCAGTTTCCTGTACCGCTCGGATGGCTACACCTTC

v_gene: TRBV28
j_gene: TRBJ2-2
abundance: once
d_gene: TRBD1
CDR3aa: CASSLGQGAGTGELFF
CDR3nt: TGTGCCAGCAGTTTGGGGCAGGGGGCCGGCACCGGGGAGCTGTTTTTT

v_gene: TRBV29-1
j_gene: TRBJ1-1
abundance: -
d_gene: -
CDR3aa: CSVPGVSNTEAFF
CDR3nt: TGCAGCGTTCCAGGGGTTTCGAACACTGAAGCTTTCTTT

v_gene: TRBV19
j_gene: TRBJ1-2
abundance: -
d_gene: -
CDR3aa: CASSNGRSYGYTF
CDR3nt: TGTGCCAGTAGTAACGGTCGGTCTTATGGCTACACCTTC

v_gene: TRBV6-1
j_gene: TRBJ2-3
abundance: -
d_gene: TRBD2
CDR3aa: CASSQGLADSTDTQYF
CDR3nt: TGTGCCAGCAGTCAAGGACTAGCGGATAGCACAGATACGCAGTATTTT

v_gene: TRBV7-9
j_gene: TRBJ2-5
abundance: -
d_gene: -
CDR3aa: CASSFSQGYQETQYF
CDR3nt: TGTGCCAGCAGCTTCTCACAGGGTTATCAAGAGACCCAGTACTTC

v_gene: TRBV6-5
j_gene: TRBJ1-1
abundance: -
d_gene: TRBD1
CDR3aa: CASSYSPGQLSTEAFF
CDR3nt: TGTGCCAGCAGTTACTCCCCGGGACAGCTGAGCACTGAAGCTTTCTTT

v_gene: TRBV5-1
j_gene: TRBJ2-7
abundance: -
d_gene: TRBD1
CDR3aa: CASSQPGTGTYEQYF
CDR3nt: TGCGCCAGCAGCCAGCCCGGGACAGGGACGTATGAGCAGTACTTC

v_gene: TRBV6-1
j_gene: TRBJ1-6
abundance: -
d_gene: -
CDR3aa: CASSEVLQGSSPLHF
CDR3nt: TGTGCCAGCAGTGAGGTATTGCAGGGCAGTTCACCCCTCCACTTT

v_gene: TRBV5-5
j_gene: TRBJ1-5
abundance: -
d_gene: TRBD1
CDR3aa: CASSLQGNNQPQHF
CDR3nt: TGTGCCAGCAGCTTACAGGGGAACAATCAGCCCCAGCATTTT

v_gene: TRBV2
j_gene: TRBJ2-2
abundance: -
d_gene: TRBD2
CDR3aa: CASSSLAGGPGGGELFF
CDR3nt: TGTGCCAGCAGTTCACTAGCGGGAGGGCCAGGTGGCGGGGAGCTGTTTTTT

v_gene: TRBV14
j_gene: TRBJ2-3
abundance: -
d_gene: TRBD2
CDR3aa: CASSQVGGRAPRGVSDTQYF
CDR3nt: TGTGCCAGCAGCCAAGTCGGCGGGAGGGCCCCACGGGGGGTCTCAGATACGCAGTATTTT

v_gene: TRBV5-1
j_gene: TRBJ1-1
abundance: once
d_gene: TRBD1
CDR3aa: CASSSGGTGNTEAFF
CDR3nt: TGCGCCAGCAGCTCGGGCGGGACAGGGAACACTGAAGCTTTCTTT

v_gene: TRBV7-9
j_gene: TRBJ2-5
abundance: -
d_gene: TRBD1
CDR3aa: CASSSGQAGQETQYF
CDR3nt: TGTGCCAGCAGCTCAGGACAGGCCGGGCAAGAGACCCAGTACTTC

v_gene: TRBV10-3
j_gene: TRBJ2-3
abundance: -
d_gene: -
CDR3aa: CAISHGLGLRERTDTQYF
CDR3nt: TGTGCCATCAGCCACGGACTTGGGCTCCGGGAAAGGACAGATACGCAGTATTTT

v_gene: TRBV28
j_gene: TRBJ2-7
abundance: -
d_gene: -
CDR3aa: CASSLKYRESHTTYEQYF
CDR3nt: TGTGCCAGCAGTTTAAAATACAGGGAAAGCCATACTACCTACGAGCAGTACTTC

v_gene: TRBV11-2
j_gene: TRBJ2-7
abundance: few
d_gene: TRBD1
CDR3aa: CASSLGTGTYEQYF
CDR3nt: TGTGCCAGCAGCTTAGGGACAGGGACCTACGAGCAGTACTTC

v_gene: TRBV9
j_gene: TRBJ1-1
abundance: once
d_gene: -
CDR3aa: CASSGIGVNTEAFF
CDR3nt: TGTGCCAGCAGCGGAATCGGGGTTAACACTGAAGCTTTCTTT

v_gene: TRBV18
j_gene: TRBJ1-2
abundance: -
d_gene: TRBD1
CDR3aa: CASSPDRVSGYTF
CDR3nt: TGTGCCAGCTCACCTGACAGGGTGAGTGGCTACACCTTC

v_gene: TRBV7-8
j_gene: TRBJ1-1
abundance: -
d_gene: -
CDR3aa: CASSSAGLANTEAFF
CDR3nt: TGTGCCAGCAGCTCCGCCGGTCTTGCGAACACTGAAGCTTTCTTT

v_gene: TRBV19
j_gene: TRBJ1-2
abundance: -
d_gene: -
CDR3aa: CASSIPVATSNGYTF
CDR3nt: TGTGCCAGTAGCATACCGGTAGCTACCTCGAACGGCTACACCTTC

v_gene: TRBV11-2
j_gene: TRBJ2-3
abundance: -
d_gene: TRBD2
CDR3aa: CASSLARSSGSRDTQYF
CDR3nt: TGTGCCAGCAGCTTAGCACGGTCTAGCGGGAGTAGGGATACGCAGTATTTT

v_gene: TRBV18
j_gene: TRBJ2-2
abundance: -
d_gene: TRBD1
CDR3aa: CASSPRQGNTGELFF
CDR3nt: TGTGCCAGCTCTCCCCGACAGGGGAACACCGGGGAGCTGTTTTTT

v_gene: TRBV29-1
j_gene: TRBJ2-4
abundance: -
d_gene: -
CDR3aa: CSVEDTVDIQYF
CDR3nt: TGCAGCGTTGAAGACACGGTGGACATTCAGTACTTC

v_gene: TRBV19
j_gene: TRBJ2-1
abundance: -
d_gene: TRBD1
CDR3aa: CASSIRDRGPLLNNEQFF
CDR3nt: TGTGCCAGTAGTATAAGGGACAGGGGGCCTTTATTGAACAATGAGCAGTTCTTC

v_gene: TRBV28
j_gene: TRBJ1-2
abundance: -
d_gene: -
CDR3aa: CASSPGELSNYGYTF
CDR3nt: TGTGCCAGCAGCCCTGGGGAGCTTTCTAACTATGGCTACACCTTC

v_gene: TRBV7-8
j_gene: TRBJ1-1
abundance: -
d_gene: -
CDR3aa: CASSFGTNTAPFF
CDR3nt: TGTGCCAGCAGCTTCGGGACAAATACCGCACCTTTCTTT

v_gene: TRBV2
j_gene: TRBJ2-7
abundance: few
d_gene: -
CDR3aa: CASSDVGSYEQYF
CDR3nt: TGTGCCAGCAGTGACGTCGGCTCCTACGAGCAGTACTTC